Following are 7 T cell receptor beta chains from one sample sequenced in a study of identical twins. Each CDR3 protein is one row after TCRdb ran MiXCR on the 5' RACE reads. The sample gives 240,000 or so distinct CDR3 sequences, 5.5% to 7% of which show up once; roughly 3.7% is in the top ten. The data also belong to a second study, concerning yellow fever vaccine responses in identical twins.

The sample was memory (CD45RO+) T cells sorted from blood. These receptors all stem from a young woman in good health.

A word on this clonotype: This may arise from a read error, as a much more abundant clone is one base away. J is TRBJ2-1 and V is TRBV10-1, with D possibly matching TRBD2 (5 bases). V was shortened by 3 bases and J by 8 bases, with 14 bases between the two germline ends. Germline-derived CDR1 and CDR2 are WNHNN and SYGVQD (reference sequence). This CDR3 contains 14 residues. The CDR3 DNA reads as TGCGCCAGCAGTGAAGCGGCGCAGATGTATGAGCAGTTCTTC. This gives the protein CASSEAAQMYEQFF.

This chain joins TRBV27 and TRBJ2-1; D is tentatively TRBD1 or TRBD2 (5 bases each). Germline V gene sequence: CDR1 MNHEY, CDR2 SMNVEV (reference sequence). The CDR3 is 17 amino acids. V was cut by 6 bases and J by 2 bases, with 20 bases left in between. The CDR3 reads CASSPKRGVLTYNEQFF. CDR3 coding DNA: TGTGCCAGCAGCCCCAAAAGAGGGGTATTAACCTACAATGAGCAGTTCTTC.

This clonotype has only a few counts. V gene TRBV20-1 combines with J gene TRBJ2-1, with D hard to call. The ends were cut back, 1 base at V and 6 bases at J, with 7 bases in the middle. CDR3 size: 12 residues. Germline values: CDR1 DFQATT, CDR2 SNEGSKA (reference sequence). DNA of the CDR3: TGCAGTGCTAGAGCCCCGGGCAATGAGCAGTTCTTC. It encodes CSARAPGNEQFF.

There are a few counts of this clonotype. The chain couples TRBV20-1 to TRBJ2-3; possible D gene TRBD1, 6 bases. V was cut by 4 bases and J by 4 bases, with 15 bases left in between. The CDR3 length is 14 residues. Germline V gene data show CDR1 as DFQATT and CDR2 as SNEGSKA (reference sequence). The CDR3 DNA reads TGCAGTGCTAAAGGGGGATTTGGCGCAGATACGCAGTATTTT. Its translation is CSAKGGFGADTQYF.

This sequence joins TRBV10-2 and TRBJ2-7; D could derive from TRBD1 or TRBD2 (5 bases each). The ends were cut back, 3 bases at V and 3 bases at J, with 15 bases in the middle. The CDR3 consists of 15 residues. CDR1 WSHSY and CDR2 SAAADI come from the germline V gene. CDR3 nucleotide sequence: TGCGCCAGCAGTGAACGAGGGGAACTCTACTACGAGCAGTACGTC. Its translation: CASSERGELYYEQYV.

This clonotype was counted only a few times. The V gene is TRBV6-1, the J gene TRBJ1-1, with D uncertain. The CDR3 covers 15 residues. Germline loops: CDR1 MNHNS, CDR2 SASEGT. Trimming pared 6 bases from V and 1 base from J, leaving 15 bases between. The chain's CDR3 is CASRNGPIRNTEAFF. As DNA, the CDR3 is TGTGCCAGCAGGAACGGGCCTATTAGGAACACTGAAGCTTTCTTT.

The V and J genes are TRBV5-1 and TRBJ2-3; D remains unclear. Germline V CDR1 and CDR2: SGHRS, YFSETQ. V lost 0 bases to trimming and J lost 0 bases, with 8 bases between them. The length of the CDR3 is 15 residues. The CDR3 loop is CASSLALGSTDTQYF. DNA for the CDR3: TGCGCCAGCAGCTTGGCCCTTGGTAGCACAGATACGCAGTATTTT.